These T cell receptor beta chains were read from a single sample in a study of blood T cells in healthy people across ages. TCRdb passed the 5' RACE reads through MiXCR, listing each CDR3 protein once. The repertoire holds about 680,000 distinct CDR3 sequences, with roughly 49% as singletons. The sequenced sample was blood. These receptor sequences come from a woman aged 55-69 years in good health. The CDR3 runs from the conserved cysteine through the conserved F or W. The D gene is left open where the match is weak. Size is omitted from some rows. Given values are once, few, many or a class for expanded clones.

j_call: TRBJ2-5
d_call: -
clone_size: -
v_call: TRBV28
cdr3_nt: TGTGCCAGCAGTTTCATGGGAAGAAAGCAGTACTTC
cdr3_aa: CASSFMGRKQYF

j_call: TRBJ1-5
d_call: TRBD1
clone_size: few
v_call: TRBV20-1
cdr3_nt: TGCAGTGCTCTGCGCAGGGGGCGAACCGACGATCAGCCCCAGCATTTT
cdr3_aa: CSALRRGRTDDQPQHF

j_call: TRBJ2-7
d_call: -
clone_size: -
v_call: TRBV5-5
cdr3_nt: TGTGCCAGCAGCTTGAGTGCAGAAGAGTACTTC
cdr3_aa: CASSLSAEEYF

j_call: TRBJ2-1
d_call: TRBD2
clone_size: -
v_call: TRBV5-1
cdr3_nt: TGCGCCAGCAGCCAGGCACACGGGGGGGACAATGAGCAGTTCTTC
cdr3_aa: CASSQAHGGDNEQFF

j_call: TRBJ2-6
d_call: -
clone_size: -
v_call: TRBV25-1
cdr3_nt: TGTGCCAGCAGTGGCTCCAGGGGATCCGGGACCAACGTCCTGACTTTC
cdr3_aa: CASSGSRGSGTNVLTF

j_call: TRBJ1-1
d_call: -
clone_size: -
v_call: TRBV6-2/TRBV6-3
cdr3_nt: TGTGCCGGCGGAAACACTGAAGCTTTCTTT
cdr3_aa: CAGGNTEAFF

j_call: TRBJ2-3
d_call: TRBD2
clone_size: -
v_call: TRBV2
cdr3_nt: TGTGCCAGCAGTTCCTATAGCGGGCGCACAGATACGCAGTATTTT
cdr3_aa: CASSSYSGRTDTQYF

j_call: TRBJ1-6
d_call: -
clone_size: -
v_call: TRBV4-3
cdr3_nt: TGCGCCAGCAGCCAAGAGAGATCACCCCTCCACTTT
cdr3_aa: CASSQERSPLHF

j_call: TRBJ2-5
d_call: TRBD2
clone_size: few
v_call: TRBV6-5
cdr3_nt: TGTGCCAGCAGTTACGGACTAGCGGGATACAATGAGCAGTACTTC
cdr3_aa: CASSYGLAGYNEQYF

j_call: TRBJ1-5
d_call: TRBD1
clone_size: -
v_call: TRBV4-3
cdr3_nt: TGCGCCAGCAGCCAAGAGAGGGGGCGCAATCAGCCCCAGCATTTT
cdr3_aa: CASSQERGRNQPQHF

j_call: TRBJ2-7
d_call: TRBD1
clone_size: -
v_call: TRBV6-1
cdr3_nt: TGTGCCAGCGGGACAGGGAAATACGAGCAGTACTTC
cdr3_aa: CASGTGKYEQYF

j_call: TRBJ2-7
d_call: -
clone_size: few
v_call: TRBV21-1
cdr3_nt: TGTGCCAGCAGCAACACCAGCTACGAGCAGTACTTC
cdr3_aa: CASSNTSYEQYF

j_call: TRBJ2-7
d_call: -
clone_size: -
v_call: TRBV6-2/TRBV6-3
cdr3_nt: TGTGCCAGCAGTTACGACCACTCGGCCGGCTACGAGCAGTACTTC
cdr3_aa: CASSYDHSAGYEQYF

j_call: TRBJ2-5
d_call: -
clone_size: -
v_call: TRBV6-1
cdr3_nt: TGTGCCAGCAGGTATATAGGGGAGCAGTACTTC
cdr3_aa: CASRYIGEQYF

j_call: TRBJ2-3
d_call: -
clone_size: -
v_call: TRBV11-2
cdr3_nt: TGTGCCAGCAGCCTCCTTGGCAAGCGGAGCACAGATACGCAGTATTTT
cdr3_aa: CASSLLGKRSTDTQYF

j_call: TRBJ2-2
d_call: TRBD2
clone_size: -
v_call: TRBV28
cdr3_nt: TGTGCCAGCACCTCGGGACTAGTGAACACCGGGGAGCTGTTTTTT
cdr3_aa: CASTSGLVNTGELFF

j_call: TRBJ2-1
d_call: -
clone_size: once
v_call: TRBV20-1
cdr3_nt: TGCAGTGCTCCTCCCGCTTCCGGGAAGGACCCCTACAATGAGCAGTTCTTC
cdr3_aa: CSAPPASGKDPYNEQFF

j_call: TRBJ2-1
d_call: -
clone_size: few
v_call: TRBV3-1
cdr3_nt: TGTGCCAGCAGCCCCTACAATTACAATGAGCAGTTCTTC
cdr3_aa: CASSPYNYNEQFF

j_call: TRBJ1-2
d_call: -
clone_size: -
v_call: TRBV7-2
cdr3_nt: TGTGCCAGCAGCTCATGGGTCGCGTACTATGGCTACACCTTC
cdr3_aa: CASSSWVAYYGYTF

j_call: TRBJ2-7
d_call: -
clone_size: few
v_call: TRBV20-1
cdr3_nt: TGCAGTGCTAGAGATCAAGTAGGGACGGGGCAGTACTTC
cdr3_aa: CSARDQVGTGQYF

j_call: TRBJ2-6
d_call: TRBD1
clone_size: -
v_call: TRBV6-2/TRBV6-3
cdr3_nt: TGTGCCAGCAGAGAACAGGGGCGCGGGGCCAACGTCCTGACTTTC
cdr3_aa: CASREQGRGANVLTF

j_call: TRBJ2-7
d_call: TRBD2
clone_size: -
v_call: TRBV20-1
cdr3_nt: TGCAGTGCTAGATCCCCACTAGCGGGAGACGAGCAGTACTTC
cdr3_aa: CSARSPLAGDEQYF

j_call: TRBJ2-3
d_call: -
clone_size: few
v_call: TRBV20-1
cdr3_nt: TGCAGTGCTTCCCCTCGTATGATCCGACCGCAGTATTTT
cdr3_aa: CSASPRMIRPQYF

j_call: TRBJ2-5
d_call: -
clone_size: -
v_call: TRBV12-3/TRBV12-4
cdr3_nt: TGTGCCAGCAGGGACTCGGGACGGACTACCGGGACCCAGTACTTC
cdr3_aa: CASRDSGRTTGTQYF

j_call: TRBJ1-1
d_call: TRBD1
clone_size: few
v_call: TRBV25-1
cdr3_nt: TGTGCCAGCCGCCGGGACAGAGCCACTGAAGCTTTCTTT
cdr3_aa: CASRRDRATEAFF

j_call: TRBJ2-3
d_call: TRBD2
clone_size: -
v_call: TRBV27
cdr3_nt: TGTGCCAGCAGTTTATGGGCTAGCGGGAGGACAGATACGCAGTATTTT
cdr3_aa: CASSLWASGRTDTQYF

j_call: TRBJ2-2
d_call: -
clone_size: -
v_call: TRBV2
cdr3_nt: TGTGCCAGCACCCCTGGTCCCGGGGAGCTGTTTTTT
cdr3_aa: CASTPGPGELFF

j_call: TRBJ1-2
d_call: -
clone_size: -
v_call: TRBV7-9
cdr3_nt: TGTGCCAGCAGTGTCGACAGCAATGGCTACACCTTC
cdr3_aa: CASSVDSNGYTF

j_call: TRBJ2-7
d_call: TRBD2
clone_size: few
v_call: TRBV6-1
cdr3_nt: TGTGCCAGCAGTGAAAGCAGAGCGGGAGGGCGTGAGCAGTACTTC
cdr3_aa: CASSESRAGGREQYF

j_call: TRBJ2-3
d_call: TRBD1
clone_size: once
v_call: TRBV20-1
cdr3_nt: TGCAGTGCTAGAGGCGACAGGGTCCACACAGATACGCAGTATTTT
cdr3_aa: CSARGDRVHTDTQYF

j_call: TRBJ2-2
d_call: TRBD1
clone_size: -
v_call: TRBV18
cdr3_nt: TGTGCCAGCTCACCATTGGGACAGAGGAACACCGGGGAGCTGTTTTTT
cdr3_aa: CASSPLGQRNTGELFF

j_call: TRBJ2-7
d_call: TRBD2
clone_size: -
v_call: TRBV5-1
cdr3_nt: TGTGCCAGCAGCCAGACTAGCGGCCCCTACGAGCAGTACTTC
cdr3_aa: CASSQTSGPYEQYF

j_call: TRBJ1-1
d_call: TRBD1
clone_size: -
v_call: TRBV20-1
cdr3_nt: TGCAGTGCTAGAGACCAATCGACAGGGTTGGGTATTGAAGCTTTCTTT
cdr3_aa: CSARDQSTGLGIEAFF

j_call: TRBJ1-5
d_call: TRBD1
clone_size: -
v_call: TRBV20-1
cdr3_nt: TGCAGTGCTAGAGATTTTCGGACAGGGGGTCTTTCGGGCAATCAGCCCCAGCATTTT
cdr3_aa: CSARDFRTGGLSGNQPQHF

j_call: TRBJ2-7
d_call: -
clone_size: few
v_call: TRBV6-2/TRBV6-3
cdr3_nt: TGTGCCAGCAGTTATTTTGTCGAGCAGTACTTC
cdr3_aa: CASSYFVEQYF

j_call: TRBJ2-1
d_call: -
clone_size: few
v_call: TRBV7-6
cdr3_nt: TGTGCCAGCAGCTTAGCCGGCGGACGAAACAATGAGCAGTTCTTC
cdr3_aa: CASSLAGGRNNEQFF

j_call: TRBJ2-7
d_call: -
clone_size: -
v_call: TRBV20-1
cdr3_nt: TGCAGTGCTCTATACCCCCTTGGCTACAATGAGCAGTACTTC
cdr3_aa: CSALYPLGYNEQYF

j_call: TRBJ2-5
d_call: TRBD2
clone_size: -
v_call: TRBV4-2
cdr3_nt: TGTACCAGCAGCCCGCGACTAGCGGGTCAGCAGTACTTC
cdr3_aa: CTSSPRLAGQQYF

j_call: TRBJ1-2
d_call: -
clone_size: -
v_call: TRBV4-3
cdr3_nt: TGCGCCAGCAGCCAAGATCAAGGGGTTTTTAACTATGGCTACACCTTC
cdr3_aa: CASSQDQGVFNYGYTF

j_call: TRBJ2-1
d_call: TRBD2
clone_size: -
v_call: TRBV4-3
cdr3_nt: TGCGCCAGCAGCCAAGATATGACGGGGGGGACTTCCTACAATGAGCAGTTCTTC
cdr3_aa: CASSQDMTGGTSYNEQFF

j_call: TRBJ1-1
d_call: TRBD1
clone_size: -
v_call: TRBV29-1
cdr3_nt: TGCAGCGTTACAGGGGCTATTGAAGCTTTCTTT
cdr3_aa: CSVTGAIEAFF

j_call: TRBJ2-3
d_call: -
clone_size: -
v_call: TRBV2
cdr3_nt: TGTGCCAGCACGGAGGGTATGGCAACAGATACGCAGTATTTT
cdr3_aa: CASTEGMATDTQYF

j_call: TRBJ2-1
d_call: -
clone_size: -
v_call: TRBV28
cdr3_nt: TGTGCCAGCAGTCTCGAGCGGTCGTATTACAATGAGCAGTTCTTC
cdr3_aa: CASSLERSYYNEQFF

j_call: TRBJ1-2
d_call: -
clone_size: -
v_call: TRBV29-1
cdr3_nt: TGCAGCGTTGAGAAATGGACAGAAAGCTATGGCTACACCTTC
cdr3_aa: CSVEKWTESYGYTF

j_call: TRBJ2-1
d_call: TRBD1
clone_size: -
v_call: TRBV27
cdr3_nt: TGTGCCAGCAGTTTAGCCCTGGGGACAGGCCCAGGGGATGAGCAGTTCTTC
cdr3_aa: CASSLALGTGPGDEQFF

j_call: TRBJ1-1
d_call: TRBD1
clone_size: -
v_call: TRBV5-1
cdr3_nt: TGCGCCAGCAGCTCGCAGGGACAGGACACTGAAGCTTTCTTT
cdr3_aa: CASSSQGQDTEAFF

j_call: TRBJ2-2
d_call: TRBD1
clone_size: -
v_call: TRBV2
cdr3_nt: TGTGCCACTATGACAGGGGCCACCACCGGGGAGCTGTTTTTT
cdr3_aa: CATMTGATTGELFF

j_call: TRBJ1-1
d_call: TRBD1
clone_size: -
v_call: TRBV7-2
cdr3_nt: TGTGCCAGCAGCTTAGGGACAGGGGGCGGCATGAACACTGAAGCTTTCTTT
cdr3_aa: CASSLGTGGGMNTEAFF

j_call: TRBJ2-3
d_call: -
clone_size: -
v_call: TRBV5-1
cdr3_nt: TGCGCCAGCAGCCGACTTGGGCGGGGATTCACAGATACGCAGTATTTT
cdr3_aa: CASSRLGRGFTDTQYF

j_call: TRBJ2-2
d_call: TRBD2
clone_size: -
v_call: TRBV5-6
cdr3_nt: TGTGCCAGCAGCTTGACGGGAGGGGTTACCGGGGAGCTGTTTTTT
cdr3_aa: CASSLTGGVTGELFF

j_call: TRBJ1-1
d_call: -
clone_size: -
v_call: TRBV5-1
cdr3_nt: TGCGCCAGCAGCTTGCCGGCTGGGCCTGAAGCTTTCTTT
cdr3_aa: CASSLPAGPEAFF

j_call: TRBJ2-5
d_call: -
clone_size: -
v_call: TRBV13
cdr3_nt: TGTGCCAGCAGCTGGCGATATCTCGCGGGGGAGACCCAGTACTTC
cdr3_aa: CASSWRYLAGETQYF

j_call: TRBJ2-7
d_call: TRBD1
clone_size: -
v_call: TRBV7-6
cdr3_nt: TGTGCCAGCAGCTTCGGGGACAGGGGCGATGAGCAGTACTTC
cdr3_aa: CASSFGDRGDEQYF

j_call: TRBJ2-7
d_call: -
clone_size: -
v_call: TRBV28
cdr3_nt: TGTGCCAGCAGGGAACGCAATCTGGACTTTTACTCCTACGAGCAGTACTTC
cdr3_aa: CASRERNLDFYSYEQYF

j_call: TRBJ1-4
d_call: TRBD1
clone_size: few
v_call: TRBV20-1
cdr3_nt: TGCAGTGCTAGAGGTCCGGGACAGGGGGTAAAACTGTTTTTT
cdr3_aa: CSARGPGQGVKLFF